This T cell receptor beta chain derives from a study of chemoradiotherapy in HPV16-positive cancers. In the study overall: Candidate HPV-specific clones and shared TCR motifs came from a couple of HPV16-positive patients.

Profiling relied on immunoSEQ multiplex PCR, and the TCRdb table lists in-frame clones only, not all of them. The sample lists under 10,000 clones; roughly nine tenths were seen once. In the case of this clone: No antigen is known for it.

J gave up 0 bases and V 3 bases, and 3 bases lay outside the gene matches. This CDR3 contains 15 residues. The germline CDR1 and CDR2 sequences are MGHRA and YSYEKL. Study-level results: HPV-specific T cells were functionally defined from only two HPV16-positive patients. During treatment, candidate HPV-specific clones and E7-related motifs expanded in tumor. HPV-responsive T-cell expansion during chemoradiotherapy was linked to improved recurrence-free survival in HPV16-positive patients.

This receptor was obtained from a human donor with HPV-associated anogenital cancer. Sequenced here: blood, sampled from a patient who underwent chemoradiotherapy. This chain links TRBV4-1 with TRBJ1-1, with 8 bases that match TRBD1. The CDR3 DNA follows: TGCGCCAGCAGCCACCGACAGGGGTTGAACACTGAAGCTTTCTTT. Translated, it gives CASSHRQGLNTEAFF.